This TCR beta chain was sequenced in a study of cytomegalovirus exposure and HLA in healthy donors. V lost 2 bases to trimming and J lost 8 bases, with 9 bases between them. Germline V gene data show CDR1 as WNHNN and CDR2 as SYGVQD (reference sequence). The CDR3 runs 13 residues. Vbeta (60) and Jbeta (13) primers were used in the PCR. Assay: immunoSEQ multiplex PCR; the TCRdb copy retains only in-frame clones and omits some. The sample shows some 180,000 clones, more than 85% of them seen only once. The sequence derives from a girl less than two years old in good health and CMV-seronegative. The chain is built from TRBV10-1 and TRBJ2-2, with a weak D call TRBD2 (5 bases). Source material: PBMCs. CDR3 bases: TGCGCCAGCAGTGAGAACCGAGGGGGGGAGCTGTTTTTT. Its protein product is CASSENRGGELFF.